This passage covers 13 T cell receptor beta chains from one sample sequenced in a study of shared clonotypes between healthy human individuals. Terminally differentiated effector memory CD45RA+ cells were excluded from the naive CD8 cells, which were CD45RO-negative and positively selected for CCR7. TCRdb keeps only in-frame clones here, not all; method: immunoSEQ multiplex PCR. The sample lists just over 2,000,000 clones, around 96% seen once, with 0.9% to 1.4% in the top ten. The specimen sequenced was naive CD8+ T cells sorted from blood. All receptors come from a man between 18 and 29 years old in good health.

The chain combines TRBV2 with TRBJ2-2; D unclear. V lost 5 bases and J lost 3, with 7 bases in between. The CDR3 runs to 13 residues. CDR1 and CDR2 (germline): SNHLY, FYNNEI. CDR3 sequence reads: CASSPGYTGELFF. CDR3 DNA: TGTGCCAGCAGTCCGGGTTACACCGGGGAGCTGTTTTTT.

The gene calls are TRBV11-2 and TRBJ1-5; unclear D gene. With 1 base removed from V and 2 bases from J, the gap between germline ends came to 3 bases. CDR3 length: 13 amino acids. Germline CDR1 is SGHAT and CDR2 is FQNNGV. The CDR3 loop reads CASSLARNQPQHF. The CDR3 DNA reads TGTGCCAGCAGCTTAGCTCGCAATCAGCCCCAGCATTTT.

V and J are TRBV19 and TRBJ2-5; TRBD1 might be the D (5 bases). The CDR3 runs 13 residues. V lost 6 bases and J lost 5, with 13 bases in between. Germline V gene data show CDR1 as LNHDA and CDR2 as SQIVND (reference sequence). The CDR3 nucleotides read TGTGCCAGTAGCTCCAGGGTAGGGGAGACCCAGTACTTC. Translating gives CASSSRVGETQYF.

The CDR3 nucleotides are TGTGCCAGCAGCCCCCGGGACAGGGGTTATGGCTACACCTTC. Amino acid sequence: CASSPRDRGYGYTF. This sequence joins TRBV7-6 and TRBJ1-2, with 10 nucleotides matching TRBD1. Per germline, CDR1 SGHVS and CDR2 FNYEAQ. The CDR3 spans 14 residues. V was pared by 5 bases and J by 5 bases, with 5 bases of the junction left unmatched.

This chain links TRBV5-6 with TRBJ2-1, with 8 bases that match TRBD1. The junction had 6 bases not matched to a gene; V was cut back by 4 bases and J by 3 bases. The CDR3 contains 15 residues. Germline lookup yields CDR1 SGHDT and CDR2 YYEEEE. The CDR3 loop is CASSTLTGVYNEQFF. For the CDR3, the DNA is TGTGCCAGCAGCACGTTGACAGGGGTCTACAATGAGCAGTTCTTC.

The chain employs TRBV12-5 and TRBJ1-2; D is uncertain. The germline V and J ends were trimmed by 6 bases and 1 base, with 15 bases remaining between them. Germline lookup yields CDR1 LGHNT and CDR2 FRNRAP. The CDR3 is 15 residues long. The CDR3 sequence is CASGPGQFVNYGYTF. The CDR3 DNA is TGTGCTAGTGGGCCAGGTCAATTCGTTAACTATGGCTACACCTTC.

The chain has TRBV28 and TRBJ2-5, with 11 bases lining up with TRBD2. This CDR3 comprises 17 residues. V dropped 5 bases and J dropped 1; count of bases not matched to a gene: 9. Per the germline V gene, CDR1 is MDHEN and CDR2 is SYDVKM. As DNA, the CDR3 is TGTGCCAGCAGTCACTCGGGACTAGCGGTCTCCCAAGAGACCCAGTACTTC. This gives the protein CASSHSGLAVSQETQYF.

V and J are TRBV10-3 and TRBJ2-3; D is undetermined. Looked up from germline, CDR1 is ENHRY and CDR2 is SYGVKD. The CDR3 runs 15 residues. Between the trimmed V and J ends, which lost 0 bases and 3 bases, there was a span of 10 bases. The CDR3 sequence: CAISESEFGTDTQYF. The CDR3 DNA sequence: TGTGCCATCAGTGAGTCTGAGTTCGGGACAGATACGCAGTATTTT.

The V call is TRBV10-3, the J call TRBJ1-2; 9 nucleotides align to TRBD1. The V gene's germline CDR1 is ENHRY and CDR2 SYGVKD. This CDR3 is built from 14 residues. V gave up 0 bases and J gave up 8 bases; unmatched junction bases: 4. CDR3 protein: CAISESQGARGYTF. As DNA, the CDR3 is TGTGCCATCAGTGAGTCACAGGGGGCCCGCGGCTACACCTTC.

V gene TRBV29-1 combines with J gene TRBJ2-7; 12 bases agree with TRBD2. Germline CDR1 and CDR2: SQVTM and ANQGSEA. The CDR3 spans 15 residues. V shed 1 base, J shed 6 bases, and the junction held 7 bases outside the gene matches. The CDR3: CSVEVPGLAGREQYF. The CDR3 DNA reads TGCAGCGTTGAAGTTCCTGGACTAGCGGGACGCGAGCAGTACTTC.

V and J are TRBV4-3 and TRBJ2-7, with D maybe TRBD1 (5 bases). The germline gives CDR1 LGHNA, CDR2 YSLEER. CDR3 length equals 14 residues. The V end was cut by 0 bases, the J end by 6 bases, with 12 bases between. CDR3 sequence: CASSQDSGWSEQYF. The CDR3 DNA sequence: TGCGCCAGCAGCCAAGATTCAGGGTGGAGCGAGCAGTACTTC.

The CDR3 DNA sequence: TGTGCCTGGAGCCCGACTAGCGAATGGGAGCTGTTTTTT. It is translated as CAWSPTSEWELFF. The chain is built from TRBV30 and TRBJ2-2; the match to TRBD2 covers 8 bases. The germline CDR1 and CDR2 sequences are GTSNPN and SVGIG (reference sequence). Trimming took 3 bases from V and 9 from J; bases not matched to a gene: 6. The CDR3 is made up of 13 amino acids.

This chain connects TRBV19 to TRBJ2-3; TRBD2 matches at 10 bases. J lost 0 bases, V lost 5 bases, and 8 bases had no gene match. Germline V CDR1 and CDR2: LNHDA, SQIVND (reference sequence). The length of the CDR3 is 17 residues. Here the CDR3 reads CASSQDRTSGSTDTQYF. The CDR3 DNA sequence: TGTGCCAGTAGTCAGGACAGGACTAGCGGTAGCACAGATACGCAGTATTTT.